This T cell receptor beta chain is from a study of T cells in Graves' hyperthyroidism and ophthalmopathy. Ten or more counts support this clonotype. RNA transcripts gave rise to amplified TCR beta CDR3 regions. First-round RT-PCR targeting the TCR CDR3 was performed with the HTBI primer set. TCRdb ran MiXCR on the multiplex PCR reads and lists one entry per CDR3 protein. There are some 550,000 distinct CDR3 sequences in the sample; approximately 15% occur only once, and around 3.5% lies in the top ten. This CDR3 comprises 16 residues. Trimming at V came to 6 bases and at J to 7 bases, leaving 7 bases not matched to a gene. Germline V lookup: CDR1 KGHSH, CDR2 LQKENI. Uncontrolled infections, other autoimmune diseases, pregnancy or lactation led to exclusion of patients. Clinical symptoms, serum thyroxine and TRAb, thyroid ultrasound and orbital computed tomography together formed the diagnostic basis.

The sample was blood. This chain connects TRBV18 to TRBJ2-1; 15 nucleotides align to TRBD2. The receptor comes from a woman aged 40 to 49 with Graves' ophthalmopathy. The CDR3 protein is CASSQGLAGGPNEQFF. The CDR3 nucleotides are TGTGCCAGCTCGCAAGGACTAGCGGGAGGGCCGAATGAGCAGTTCTTC. The full variable domain, with the rest looked up from reference TRBV18 and TRBJ2-1, is NAGVMQNPRHLVRRRGQEARLRCSPMKGHSHVYWYRQLPEEGLKFMVYLQKENIIDESGMPKERFSAEFPKEGPSILRIQQVVRGDSAAYFCASSQGLAGGPNEQFFGPGTRLTVL.